These 27 T cell receptor beta chains came from one sample sequenced in a study of patients and donors after allogeneic stem cell transplantation. TCRdb reprocessed the RT-PCR reads via MiXCR and lists one record per CDR3 protein. The sample comprises more than 55,000 distinct CDR3 sequences, about an eighth of which are singletons, and 25% to 40% rests with the top ten. The sample consisted of blood, either unsorted or a sorted T cell fraction (not recorded which). These receptors originate from a human donor who was either an allogeneic HSCT recipient or a stem cell or donor lymphocyte infusion donor (not recorded which). It is not recorded whose cells these are; they may come from a transplant donor.

Many counts were recorded for this clonotype. The chain is built from TRBV20-1 and TRBJ2-1; D might be TRBD2 (5 bases). CDR3 length: 12 residues. Trimming pared 3 bases from V and 8 bases from J, leaving 11 bases between. The germline CDR1 and CDR2 sequences are DFQATT and SNEGSKA (reference sequence). CDR3 region: CSASDYRDEQFF. Written as DNA, the CDR3 is TGCAGTGCTAGTGACTATCGCGATGAGCAGTTCTTC.

This clonotype was found many times. The V and J genes are TRBV5-1 and TRBJ1-6; the D is unclear. The CDR3 length is 17 residues. V lost 1 base and J 5 bases, leaving 16 bases between the germline ends. Per the germline V gene, CDR1 is SGHRS and CDR2 is YFSETQ. In DNA, the CDR3 is TGCGCCAGCAGCTTGTTGGCGCGGGATAACAATAATTCACCCCTCCACTTT. Amino acids: CASSLLARDNNNSPLHF.

This clonotype has more than one count but fewer than ten. This chain uses TRBV3-1 with TRBJ2-3; 13 bases align to TRBD2. The germline V gene has CDR1 LGHDT and CDR2 YNNKEL (reference sequence). The V segment lost 3 bases and the J segment 9 bases; nucleotides outside the gene matches: 12. This CDR3 region has 17 residues. The CDR3 loop reads CASSHRQLAGGPRTQYF. CDR3 DNA: TGTGCCAGCAGCCACCGCCAACTAGCGGGAGGGCCACGGACGCAGTATTTT.

V and J are TRBV10-3 and TRBJ2-7; 7 bases fit TRBD2. Germline trimming cut 6 bases from V and 0 bases from J; bases unmatched to any gene: 8. Germline V lookup: CDR1 ENHRY, CDR2 SYGVKD. CDR3 length: 15 residues. Here the CDR3 DNA reads TGTGCCATCAGGGCCCGGACTAGTTTCTCCTACGAGCAGTACTTC. Translation: CAIRARTSFSYEQYF.

This clonotype occurred a few times. The chain links TRBV7-8 to TRBJ1-6; tentative D call: TRBD1 (6 bases). Germline V gene sequence: CDR1 SGHVS, CDR2 FQNEAQ. Trimming stripped 1 base from V and 6 bases from J, with 22 bases between. The CDR3 covers 19 residues. The CDR3 region has the DNA TGTGCCAGCAGCTTAGAACAGGGAGAGTTCGGCAGTATTAATTCACCCCTCCACTTT. This codes for CASSLEQGEFGSINSPLHF.

The chain has TRBV5-1 and TRBJ2-1; 9 bases fit TRBD1. Germline loops: CDR1 SGHRS, CDR2 YFSETQ. Trimming at V came to 0 bases and at J to 7 bases, leaving 8 bases not matched to a gene. The CDR3 length is 16 residues. CDR3 residues: CASSLVTGTGLNEQFF. In nucleotides, the CDR3 is TGCGCCAGCAGCTTGGTGACCGGGACAGGGTTGAATGAGCAGTTCTTC.

In its sample, this clonotype was seen many times. The V and J genes are TRBV7-6 and TRBJ1-1; a weak D match, TRBD1 (5 bases). The CDR3 loop spans 14 amino acids. Germline V gene data show CDR1 as SGHVS and CDR2 as FNYEAQ. V gave up 5 bases and J gave up 0 bases, with 10 bases separating them. The CDR3 sequence is CASSPGTMNTEAFF. The CDR3 coding sequence is TGTGCCAGCAGCCCCGGGACCATGAACACTGAAGCTTTCTTT.

This clonotype has just a few counts. The chain employs TRBV6-6 and TRBJ1-5, with TRBD1 identical over 11 bases. Germline V gene sequence: CDR1 MNHNY, CDR2 SVGAGI (reference sequence). The CDR3 totals 17 residues. V shed 5 bases and J 2 bases; nucleotides not matched to a gene: 8. DNA for the CDR3: TGTGCCAGCAGTCTAAGGACAGGGGGCTCGGGCAATCAGCCCCAGCATTTT. Its protein product is CASSLRTGGSGNQPQHF.

This clonotype was seen many times. V and J are TRBV12-3 or TRBV12-4 and TRBJ1-6, with 9 nucleotides matching TRBD1. Unmatched junction bases numbered 10, after V lost 4 bases and J lost 9 bases. CDR3 length equals 16 residues. The CDR3 DNA follows: TGTGCCAGCAGTTCCGCTTGGGGGACAGGGCTTTCACCCCTCCACTTT. Its protein product is CASSSAWGTGLSPLHF.

This clonotype was counted only a few times. The chain carries TRBV10-3 and TRBJ2-3, with TRBD2 matching over 13 bases. This CDR3 region has 17 residues. Germline values: CDR1 ENHRY, CDR2 SYGVKD. V shed 2 bases and J 3 bases; nucleotides not matched to a gene: 5. The CDR3 DNA sequence: TGTGCCATCAGTGAGCACAGACTAGCGGGAGGAACAGATACGCAGTATTTT. It yields the protein CAISEHRLAGGTDTQYF.

This clonotype was seen ten or more times. The chain recombines TRBV9 with TRBJ1-6, with 11 bases lining up with TRBD1. Germline lookup yields CDR1 SGDLS and CDR2 YYNGEE. V trimming: 0 bases; J trimming: 6 bases; junction bases outside the gene matches: 2. The CDR3 runs 16 residues. Here the CDR3 reads CASSVGTGGRNSPLHF. CDR3 nucleotide sequence: TGTGCCAGCAGCGTAGGGACAGGGGGCCGTAATTCACCCCTCCACTTT.

This clonotype has just a few counts. The CDR3 region has the DNA TGTGCCAGCAGCTTCGGGGGTGCGAACTATGGCTACACCTTC. The encoded protein is CASSFGGANYGYTF. The chain is built from TRBV7-6 and TRBJ1-2; D is possibly TRBD1 (5 bases). The V gene's germline CDR1 is SGHVS and CDR2 FNYEAQ. V lost 3 bases and J 2 bases, leaving 10 bases between the germline ends. The CDR3 covers 14 residues.

This clonotype was observed at least ten times. The CDR3 bases are TGCAGTGCTAGTTCCCCAAATCAGCCCCAGCATTTT. This sequence encodes CSASSPNQPQHF. This sequence joins TRBV20-1 and TRBJ1-5; D unresolved. Germline values: CDR1 DFQATT, CDR2 SNEGSKA (reference sequence). V lost 3 bases and J lost 4, with 7 bases in between. This CDR3 is built from 12 residues.

This clonotype came up many times. The chain joins TRBV20-1 to TRBJ2-2; TRBD1 might be the D (5 bases). This CDR3 has 18 residues. Trimming removed 0 bases from V and 2 bases from J, with 19 bases in between. CDR1 is DFQATT and CDR2 is SNEGSKA in the germline V gene (reference sequence). CDR3 region: CSARDDGRAQDNTGELFF. DNA of the CDR3: TGCAGTGCTAGAGATGATGGAAGGGCACAGGATAACACCGGGGAGCTGTTTTTT.

Here the CDR3 DNA reads TGTGCCAGCACCCGAACGAGACAGGGGCCCAGCTCCTACAATGAGCAGTTCTTC. Its translation: CASTRTRQGPSSYNEQFF. V usage is TRBV3-1 and J usage is TRBJ2-1, with 8 bases that match TRBD1. There are 18 residues in the CDR3. Germline V gene data show CDR1 as LGHDT and CDR2 as YNNKEL (reference sequence). J was trimmed by 0 bases and V by 7 bases; bases with no gene match: 14.

This clonotype showed up many times. The CDR3 sequence: CASSFTGTGANYGYTF. The CDR3 region has the DNA TGTGCCAGCAGTTTCACCGGGACAGGGGCTAACTATGGCTACACCTTC. The chain is built from TRBV12-3 or TRBV12-4 and TRBJ1-2, with 10 bases matching TRBD1. This CDR3 is 16 amino acids long. The V gene end was trimmed by 3 bases and the J gene end by 0 bases; junction bases not matched to a gene: 4.

V gene TRBV5-1 combines with J gene TRBJ2-5; TRBD2 aligns across 9 bases. Trimming removed 0 bases from V and 4 bases from J; junction bases left unmatched: 4. The CDR3 is made up of 15 amino acids. Germline CDR1 reads SGHRS; CDR2 reads YFSETQ. The DNA for the CDR3 is TGCGCCAGCAGCTTGGCTAGCGGGGTCCCAGAGACCCAGTACTTC. It encodes CASSLASGVPETQYF.

This clonotype was detected ten times or more. The rearrangement links TRBV7-6 to TRBJ2-7; D not certain. V was trimmed by 5 bases and J by 3 bases, leaving 11 bases between them. Germline CDR1 and CDR2: SGHVS and FNYEAQ. The CDR3 totals 13 residues. The CDR3, as DNA: TGTGCCAGCAGCCCTAGAGCTGACTACGAGCAGTACTTC. Its protein product is CASSPRADYEQYF.

In its sample, this clonotype was seen a few times. This chain uses TRBV20-1 with TRBJ2-2; D possibly corresponds to TRBD1 (6 bases). V shed 5 bases and J shed 1 base, with 11 bases lying between them. The CDR3 contains 14 residues. Germline-derived CDR1 and CDR2 are DFQATT and SNEGSKA (reference sequence). This CDR3 reads CSAQVGGNTGELFF. The CDR3 region has the DNA TGCAGTGCTCAAGTAGGGGGGAACACCGGGGAGCTGTTTTTT.

This clonotype showed up many times. This rearrangement joins TRBV3-1 to TRBJ1-2; D possibly corresponds to TRBD1 (6 bases). V lost 4 bases, J lost 4 bases, and 10 bases lay in between. The germline V gene encodes CDR1 LGHDT and CDR2 YNNKEL (reference sequence). The CDR3 length is 13 residues. The CDR3 DNA sequence: TGTGCCAGCAGCCTACAGGGCAGCTATGGCTACACCTTC. Protein product: CASSLQGSYGYTF.

The table lists this clonotype with many counts. The chain employs TRBV7-2 and TRBJ1-5; D unresolved. The germline V gene has CDR1 SGHTA and CDR2 FQGNSA. The CDR3 extends over 15 amino acids. Trimming stripped 3 bases from V and 1 base from J, with 10 bases between. The CDR3 coding sequence is TGTGCCAGCAGCTTGCTCGCCGGGAGCAATCAGCCCCAGCATTTT. It encodes CASSLLAGSNQPQHF.

This clonotype has just one count. A much more abundant neighbour one base away suggests this may be a read error. The V call is TRBV7-6, the J call TRBJ1-1, with D possibly TRBD1 on 5 matching bases. CDR3 length: 14 amino acids. Germline V gene lookup returns CDR1 SGHVS and CDR2 FNYEAQ. This CDR3 reads CAGSPGTMNTEAFF. The DNA for the CDR3 is TGTGCCGGCAGCCCCGGGACCATGAACACTGAAGCTTTCTTT.

This clonotype was observed at least ten times. CDR3 loop: CASSEPRAYYSNQPQHF. The CDR3 coding sequence is TGTGCCAGCAGTGAGCCCAGGGCCTATTATAGCAATCAGCCCCAGCATTTT. The chain employs TRBV2 and TRBJ1-5, with D perhaps TRBD1 (5 bases). The CDR3 loop spans 17 amino acids. V was trimmed by 3 bases and J by 0 bases, leaving 15 bases between them. CDR1 is SNHLY, CDR2 FYNNEI, per germline.

This clonotype has a count of ten or more. The V call is TRBV20-1, the J call TRBJ1-2, with D possibly matching TRBD1 (5 bases). Germline assignment: CDR1 DFQATT and CDR2 SNEGSKA (reference sequence). The V end lost 3 bases, the J end lost 1 base, and 15 bases lay between the germline ends. The CDR3 length is 15 residues. CDR3 in amino acids: CSASMRGVLNYGYTF. CDR3 DNA sequence: TGCAGTGCTAGTATGAGAGGGGTGCTTAACTATGGCTACACCTTC.

As concerns this clonotype: A much larger clone differs by one base, so this may be a read error. This rearrangement joins TRBV27 to TRBJ1-2, with a tentative D call TRBD1 (5 bases). Germline V gene data show CDR1 as MNHEY and CDR2 as SMNVEV (reference sequence). This CDR3 is built from 14 residues. Here the CDR3 reads CASSFNRFGYAYTF. CDR3 bases: TGTGCCAGCAGTTTTAACAGGTTTGGGTATGCCTACACCTTC.

This clonotype appeared a few times. The chain has TRBV6-5 and TRBJ2-1, with unresolved D. V lost 4 bases to trimming and J lost 0 bases, with 13 bases between them. The CDR3 spans 16 residues. Germline loops: CDR1 MNHEY, CDR2 SVGAGI. The CDR3 DNA sequence: TGTGCCAGCAGTTTGGGTCCAGCGCACTCCTACAATGAGCAGTTCTTC. It specifies CASSLGPAHSYNEQFF.

This chain joins TRBV3-1 and TRBJ2-5; 10 bases are a match to TRBD2. Losses at the gene ends were 6 bases for V and 1 base for J; bases not matched to a gene: 2. CDR1 LGHDT and CDR2 YNNKEL come from the germline V gene (reference sequence). The CDR3 is 14 residues long. This CDR3 reads CASRVAGGQETQYF. CDR3 DNA sequence: TGTGCCAGCAGGGTAGCGGGAGGCCAAGAGACCCAGTACTTC.